This T cell receptor beta chain was sequenced during a study of shared clonotypes between healthy human individuals. CD45RO-negative, CCR7-positively selected cells formed the naive CD8 fraction, excluding terminally differentiated effector memory CD45RA+ cells. Comment on this clone: No antigen is known for it.

Findings and caveats of the study: Memory subsets generally showed lower estimated richness than naive subsets.

CDR3 length: 15 amino acids. Germline V gene data show CDR1 as SEHNR and CDR2 as FQNEAQ (reference sequence). Trimming at V came to 5 bases and at J to 8 bases, leaving 7 bases not matched to a gene. Several immunoSEQ plates received, in even portions, the genomic DNA of each subset. In the original processing: Filtering differed since immunoSEQ provided only junctions, with no quality scores. Using immunoSEQ multiplex PCR, the repertoire was profiled, and TCRdb retains in-frame clones only, with some absent. The V and J calls and clone size are taken from that table; D and trimming were inferred from the DNA. The sample records 2 million to 2.5 million clones, about 92% being singletons.

This chain joins TRBV7-9 and TRBJ2-1; 12 bases are shared with TRBD2. This receptor was obtained from a man younger than 30 in good health. Some clones in this sample may be carry-over from other donors' samples. The sequencing input was naive CD8+ T cells from PBMCs. In nucleotides, the CDR3 is TGTGCCAGCAGCCAATTGACTAGCGGGAGCGATGAGCAGTTCTTC. Translation: CASSQLTSGSDEQFF.